These 27 T cell receptor beta chains came from one sample sequenced in a study of T cell responses to AZD1222 COVID-19 vaccine. TCRdb's table, derived via immunoSEQ multiplex PCR, lists solely in-frame clones and lacks some. The sample yields over 100,000 clones, more than 70% seen once. The material sequenced was peripheral blood, taken 28 days after the second AZD1222 dose. All receptors come from an adult who received the AZD1222 COVID-19 vaccine.

This chain links TRBV4-3 with TRBJ1-1; no definite D call. The V gene lost 4 bases and the J gene lost 5 bases, with 17 bases spanning the gap. In germline, CDR1 is LGHNA, CDR2 YSLEER. This CDR3 region has 15 residues. For the CDR3, the DNA is TGCGCCAGCAGCCCCATGCCGGGGAGAAGAACTGAAGCTTTCTTT. Translating it yields CASSPMPGRRTEAFF.

The chain has TRBV29-1 and TRBJ2-1; D tentatively fits TRBD1 or TRBD2 (5 bases each). Trimming left V 3 bases short and J 0 bases short, with 15 bases between. Germline CDR1 and CDR2: SQVTM and ANQGSEA. The CDR3 has 16 amino acids. CDR3 amino acids: CSVDLGTASSYNEQFF. DNA of the CDR3: TGCAGCGTTGACCTTGGGACGGCGAGCTCCTACAATGAGCAGTTCTTC.

The chain's CDR3 is CASSVGRGEQFF. CDR3 bases: TGTGCCAGCAGTGTTGGTCGGGGTGAGCAGTTCTTC. The chain employs TRBV9 and TRBJ2-1; a weak D match, TRBD2 (5 bases). CDR1 and CDR2 (germline): SGDLS, YYNGEE. There are 12 residues in the CDR3. Trimming removed 5 bases from V and 9 bases from J, with 12 bases in between.

V and J are TRBV25-1 and TRBJ2-1; 9 nucleotides match TRBD1. Germline values: CDR1 MGHDK, CDR2 SYGVNS. V dropped 7 bases and J dropped 7; count of bases not matched to a gene: 5. This CDR3 spans 13 amino acids. CDR3 in amino acids: CASKGTGPNEQFF. The CDR3 region has the DNA TGTGCCAGCAAAGGGACAGGGCCAAATGAGCAGTTCTTC.

This sequence joins TRBV30 and TRBJ1-2; D might be TRBD1 (5 bases). The V end lost 0 bases, the J end lost 7 bases, and 18 bases lay between the germline ends. There are 15 residues in the CDR3. Per the germline V gene, CDR1 is GTSNPN and CDR2 is SVGIG (reference sequence). The CDR3 coding sequence is TGTGCCTGGAGTGTACACCCCTCGACAGTTCGTGGCTACACCTTC. It is translated as CAWSVHPSTVRGYTF.

The chain links TRBV7-9 to TRBJ1-1; tentatively, D is TRBD1 (5 bases). This CDR3 has 15 amino acids. CDR1 SEHNR and CDR2 FQNEAQ come from the germline V gene (reference sequence). V lost 0 bases to trimming and J lost 5 bases, with 13 bases between them. The CDR3 region is CASSLAFGGTTEAFF. The CDR3 nucleotides read TGTGCCAGCAGCTTAGCGTTCGGGGGAACGACTGAAGCTTTCTTT.

The genes are TRBV27 and TRBJ2-7; maybe TRBD1 (6 bases). Germline CDR1 MNHEY, CDR2 SMNVEV (reference sequence). The CDR3 covers 14 residues. The V and J ends lost 6 bases and 5 bases respectively, with 17 bases between them. The CDR3 here is CASRYQGTFNEQYF. CDR3 coding DNA: TGTGCCAGCAGGTATCAGGGGACGTTCAACGAGCAGTACTTC.

This chain connects TRBV7-6 to TRBJ1-1; no firm D call. Germline lookup yields CDR1 SGHVS and CDR2 FNYEAQ. V lost 3 bases and J lost 10, with 15 bases in between. This CDR3 comprises 13 residues. CDR3 loop: CASSFTEGSGAFF. DNA for the CDR3: TGTGCCAGCAGCTTCACCGAAGGTTCGGGAGCTTTCTTT.

V and J are TRBV3-1 (or the pseudogene TRBV3-2) and TRBJ2-1; D gene unclear. V was shortened by 2 bases and J by 4 bases, with 12 bases between the two germline ends. The CDR3 spans 15 residues. Germline CDR1 and CDR2: LGHDT and YNNKEL (reference sequence). DNA for the CDR3: TGTGCCAGCAGCCAATTTCTTTCGTTATACAATGAGCAGTTCTTC. Residues: CASSQFLSLYNEQFF.

The count of this clone is one. The rearrangement joins TRBV30 to TRBJ1-3, with D unclear. The germline CDR1 and CDR2 sequences are GTSNPN and SVGIG (reference sequence). This CDR3 region has 13 residues. The V gene lost 3 bases and the J gene lost 0 bases, with 6 bases spanning the gap. CDR3 sequence reads: CAWSVASGNTIYF. The CDR3, as DNA: TGTGCCTGGAGCGTTGCCTCTGGAAACACCATATATTTT.

The chain uses TRBV19 and TRBJ1-1, with D unclear. Germline V CDR1 and CDR2: LNHDA, SQIVND (reference sequence). The CDR3 has 14 residues. Trimming stripped 5 bases from V and 7 bases from J, with 17 bases between. This CDR3 is CASSLGPQRGEAFF. The DNA of the CDR3 is TGTGCCAGTAGTCTAGGGCCGCAGAGAGGTGAAGCTTTCTTT.

V and J are TRBV7-2 and TRBJ1-2; TRBD1 might be the D (6 bases). The CDR3 runs 14 residues. From germline, CDR1 is SGHTA and CDR2 FQGNSA. Trimming cost V 3 bases and J 4 bases, with 12 bases left between them. The CDR3 protein is CASSLSGAPYGYTF. CDR3 in DNA: TGTGCCAGCAGCTTGTCAGGGGCCCCCTATGGCTACACCTTC.

This clone has a handful of counts. The genes are TRBV7-8 and TRBJ2-4; 9 nucleotides line up with TRBD1. V dropped 4 bases and J dropped 7; count of bases not matched to a gene: 5. Germline V gene lookup returns CDR1 SGHVS and CDR2 FQNEAQ. The CDR3 sequence is 14 residues long. This CDR3 is CASSSRDRVNIQYF. The CDR3 coding sequence is TGTGCCAGCAGCTCCCGGGACAGGGTTAACATTCAGTACTTC.

The genes are TRBV19 and TRBJ2-3; 12 nucleotides align to TRBD2. CDR3 length equals 15 residues. V was pared by 3 bases and J by 6 bases, with 4 bases of the junction left unmatched. Germline values: CDR1 LNHDA, CDR2 SQIVND (reference sequence). DNA of the CDR3: TGTGCCAGTAGTATGACTAGCGGGAGTTTTGATACGCAGTATTTT. As protein: CASSMTSGSFDTQYF. Drawing the rest from reference TRBV19 and TRBJ2-3, the complete variable domain is DGGITQSPKYLFRKEGQNVTLSCEQNLNHDAMYWYRQDPGQGLRLIYYSQIVNDFQKGDIAEGYSVSREKKESFPLTVTSAQKNPTAFYLCASSMTSGSFDTQYFGPGTRLTVL.

The V call is TRBV10-2, the J call TRBJ2-7; 8 bases are a match to TRBD2. The CDR3 extends over 12 amino acids. The V gene end was trimmed by 6 bases and the J gene end by 4 bases; junction bases not matched to a gene: 2. In germline, CDR1 is WSHSY, CDR2 SAAADI. The CDR3 is CASRLADYEQYF. The CDR3 DNA reads as TGCGCCAGCAGACTAGCGGATTACGAGCAGTACTTC.

The chain is built from TRBV7-3 and TRBJ2-1; D is possibly TRBD2 (6 bases). The CDR3 has 16 residues. Germline V gene data show CDR1 as SGHTA and CDR2 as FQGTGA. V gave up 0 bases and J gave up 5 bases, with 14 bases separating them. CDR3 sequence: CASSLTGPGLNNEQFF. In DNA, the CDR3 is TGTGCCAGCAGCTTAACGGGCCCGGGACTCAACAATGAGCAGTTCTTC.

The chain uses TRBV4-2 and TRBJ2-1; 11 bases fit TRBD2. V shed 0 bases, J shed 5 bases, and the junction held 6 bases outside the gene matches. CDR3 length: 17 residues. From germline, CDR1 is LGHNA and CDR2 YNFKEQ. In DNA, the CDR3 is TGTGCCAGCAGCCAAGACCCCGGGACTAGCGGTAACAATGAGCAGTTCTTC. Translating gives CASSQDPGTSGNNEQFF.

The table lists this clone with a few counts. The CDR3: CASSSLPRTSVPYEQYF. The CDR3, as DNA: TGTGCCAGCAGCTCGTTACCCCGGACTAGCGTACCCTACGAGCAGTACTTC. The V and J genes are TRBV5-4 and TRBJ2-7; 9 nucleotides match TRBD2. This CDR3 has 17 amino acids. The germline gives CDR1 SGHNT, CDR2 YYREEE (reference sequence). V trimming: 3 bases; J trimming: 2 bases; junction bases outside the gene matches: 12.

This clone showed up just once. The chain combines TRBV7-2 with TRBJ1-6; TRBD1 might be the D (6 bases). The germline V gene encodes CDR1 SGHTA and CDR2 FQGNSA. This CDR3 contains 16 residues. The V end lost 3 bases, the J end lost 2 bases, and 11 bases lay between the germline ends. The CDR3 DNA reads TGTGCCAGCAGCTTCGAGGGGGGTACCTATAATTCACCCCTCCACTTT. Protein product: CASSFEGGTYNSPLHF.

Worth noting for this clone: Distinct nucleotide sequences in the sample also encode this CDR3. This chain connects TRBV19 to TRBJ2-7; D uncertain. Germline-derived CDR1 and CDR2 are LNHDA and SQIVND (reference sequence). This CDR3 contains 12 residues. Trimming pared 4 bases from V and 4 bases from J, leaving 8 bases between. The CDR3: CASSRGEYEQYF. The DNA for the CDR3 is TGTGCCAGTAGTAGGGGTGAATACGAGCAGTACTTC.

The DNA of the CDR3 is TGTGCCTGGAGTGTACAGGGGAACACTGAAGCTTTCTTT. Translated, it gives CAWSVQGNTEAFF. The V gene is TRBV30, the J gene TRBJ1-1; possibly TRBD1 for D (6 bases). The CDR3 sequence is 13 residues long. V lost 0 bases and J lost 1, with 6 bases in between. Looked up from germline, CDR1 is GTSNPN and CDR2 is SVGIG (reference sequence).

This chain joins TRBV28 and TRBJ2-2, with D perhaps matching TRBD2 (5 bases). CDR3 length: 15 residues. The V gene lost 7 bases and the J gene lost 6 bases, with 18 bases spanning the gap. The germline gives CDR1 MDHEN, CDR2 SYDVKM. For the CDR3, the DNA is TGTGCCAGCATCCACGGAGGTTTTCGGGCCGGGGAGCTGTTTTTT. Translated: CASIHGGFRAGELFF.

This sequence joins TRBV6-4 and TRBJ1-1; no reliable D call. CDR1 MRHNA and CDR2 SNTAGT come from the germline V gene. This CDR3 is 14 amino acids long. Trimming cost V 3 bases and J 7 bases, with 15 bases left between them. Here the CDR3 reads CASSDNFEQGEAFF. In DNA form, the CDR3 reads TGTGCCAGCAGTGATAACTTCGAACAAGGTGAAGCTTTCTTT.

V is TRBV11-2 and J is TRBJ2-1; D is possibly TRBD1 or TRBD2 (5 bases each). Germline V gene lookup returns CDR1 SGHAT and CDR2 FQNNGV. The CDR3 spans 12 residues. Deletions cut 5 bases from V and 8 bases from J, with 10 bases between. The CDR3 DNA reads as TGTGCCAGCAGCCCTCGGGGCGATGAGCAGTTCTTC. Translating it yields CASSPRGDEQFF. Filled out from reference TRBV11-2 and TRBJ2-1, the complete variable domain reads EAGVAQSPRYKIIEKRQSVAFWCNPISGHATLYWYQQILGQGPKLLIQFQNNGVVDDSQLPKDRFSAERLKGVDSTLKIQPAKLEDSAVYLCASSPRGDEQFFGPGTRLTVL.

The chain combines TRBV9 with TRBJ1-1; D uncertain. The CDR3 runs 15 residues. Trimming removed 4 bases from V and 3 bases from J, with 16 bases in between. The germline CDR1 and CDR2 sequences are SGDLS and YYNGEE. The CDR3 DNA follows: TGTGCCAGCAGCCCCCCCGGTTCGGGGTACACTGAAGCTTTCTTT. Translation: CASSPPGSGYTEAFF.

The chain recombines TRBV30 with TRBJ1-2; 10 bases agree with TRBD1. This CDR3 has 16 residues. After removal of 0 bases from V and 2 bases from J, the junction contained 6 bases not matched to a gene. The germline gives CDR1 GTSNPN, CDR2 SVGIG (reference sequence). The CDR3 DNA is TGTGCCTGGAGTGTCCCGGGACAGGGGCCGAACTATGGCTACACCTTC. Translated, it gives CAWSVPGQGPNYGYTF.

The rearrangement uses TRBV19 and TRBJ1-5; D call uncertain. The V gene's germline CDR1 is LNHDA and CDR2 SQIVND (reference sequence). The CDR3 sequence is 15 residues long. Deletions cut 9 bases from V and 5 bases from J, with 20 bases between. In DNA form, the CDR3 reads TGTGCCAGCCAGCTCCGGGAGAGACCTTATCAGCCCCAGCATTTT. Its protein product is CASQLRERPYQPQHF.